The 6 T cell receptor beta chains below come from one sample, sequenced in a study of long-term antiretroviral therapy in people with HIV. At the survey level, the v3.0 immunoSEQ assay was run. Clones were sequenced by immunoSEQ multiplex PCR, and TCRdb holds only the in-frame ones, with some missing. This table holds around 35,000 clones, approximately 80% found once. This specimen consisted of unsorted PBMCs, obtained 3.1 years after starting antiretroviral therapy. These receptors came from a woman aged 45-65 years with HIV.

This sequence joins TRBV29-1 and TRBJ1-2, with 8 bases lining up with TRBD1. The V segment lost 3 bases and the J segment 4 bases; nucleotides outside the gene matches: 16. The CDR3 is made up of 17 amino acids. Germline CDR1 and CDR2: SQVTM and ANQGSEA. CDR3 coding DNA: TGCAGCGTTGAGTTGGGCCTCTATCAGGGGGCACCCTATGGCTACACCTTC. Residues: CSVELGLYQGAPYGYTF.

This rearrangement joins TRBV5-1 to TRBJ1-2, with 9 bases lining up with TRBD1. This CDR3 has 17 residues. Germline values: CDR1 SGHRS, CDR2 YFSETQ. The trim removed 4 bases at V and 5 bases at J, leaving 15 bases unmatched. The CDR3: CASSPARTGASYYGYTF. The CDR3 DNA is TGCGCCAGCAGCCCGGCGCGGACAGGGGCCTCATATTATGGCTACACCTTC.

This chain connects TRBV5-6 to TRBJ1-5, with D tentatively TRBD1 (6 bases). This CDR3 has 15 residues. Germline V lookup: CDR1 SGHDT, CDR2 YYEEEE. The V and J ends lost 0 bases and 7 bases respectively, with 14 bases between them. CDR3: CASSLGLGGPQPQHF. CDR3 nucleotides: TGTGCCAGCAGCTTGGGCCTGGGGGGGCCCCAGCCCCAGCATTTT.

As DNA, the CDR3 is TGTGCCAGCAGTGAAGCAGGCCTGGTCGAGCAGTACGTC. It yields the protein CASSEAGLVEQYV. The chain is built from TRBV6-1 and TRBJ2-7, with no clear D. CDR1 MNHNS and CDR2 SASEGT come from the germline V gene. Trimming removed 0 bases from V and 6 bases from J, with 9 bases in between. The CDR3 has 13 amino acids.

The V and J genes are TRBV9 and TRBJ2-3, with D unresolved. CDR3 length equals 14 residues. With 4 bases removed from V and 2 bases from J, the gap between germline ends came to 11 bases. The V gene's germline CDR1 is SGDLS and CDR2 YYNGEE. CDR3 loop: CASSPTSLTDTQYF. The DNA of the CDR3 is TGTGCCAGCAGCCCAACGTCGCTCACAGATACGCAGTATTTT. Filled out from reference TRBV9 and TRBJ2-3, the complete variable domain reads DSGVTQTPKHLITATGQRVTLRCSPRSGDLSVYWYQQSLDQGLQFLIQYYNGEERAKGNILERFSAQQFPDLHSELNLSSLELGDSALYFCASSPTSLTDTQYFGPGTRLTVL.

The chain links TRBV29-1 to TRBJ1-1, with TRBD1 matching 9 bases. The trim removed 1 base at V and 5 bases at J, leaving 8 bases unmatched. This CDR3 region has 15 residues. Germline V gene lookup returns CDR1 SQVTM and CDR2 ANQGSEA. As DNA, the CDR3 is TGCAGCGTTGAAGGCCGGGACAGGGCATGGACTGAAGCTTTCTTT. As protein: CSVEGRDRAWTEAFF.